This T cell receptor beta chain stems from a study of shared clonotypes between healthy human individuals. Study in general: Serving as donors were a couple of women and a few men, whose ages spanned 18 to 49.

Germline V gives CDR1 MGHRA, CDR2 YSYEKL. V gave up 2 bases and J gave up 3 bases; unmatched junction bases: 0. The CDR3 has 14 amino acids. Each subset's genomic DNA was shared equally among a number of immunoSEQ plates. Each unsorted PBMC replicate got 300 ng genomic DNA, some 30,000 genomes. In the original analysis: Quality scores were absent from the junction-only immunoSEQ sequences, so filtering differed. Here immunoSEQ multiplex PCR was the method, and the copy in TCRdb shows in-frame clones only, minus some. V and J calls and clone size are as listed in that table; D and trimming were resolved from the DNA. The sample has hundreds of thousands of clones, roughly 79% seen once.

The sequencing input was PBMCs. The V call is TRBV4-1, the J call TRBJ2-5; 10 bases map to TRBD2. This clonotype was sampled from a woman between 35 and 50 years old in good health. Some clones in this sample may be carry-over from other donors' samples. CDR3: CASSQLAGEETQYF. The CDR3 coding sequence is TGCGCCAGCAGCCAACTAGCGGGAGAAGAGACCCAGTACTTC.